The clone carrying this TCR beta chain was detected ten times or more. These data belong to a study of regulatory T cells in long-lasting Graves disease. The CDR3 spans 14 residues. The ends were cut back, 4 bases at V and 7 bases at J, with 13 bases in the middle. Germline V CDR1 and CDR2: SEHNR, FQNEAQ (reference sequence). Relying on iRepertoire HTBI primers and Arm-PCR of CDR3 regions, the team built TCR beta libraries. MiXCR, run by TCRdb on the multiplex PCR reads, gives a single entry per CDR3 protein. The sample gives hundreds of thousands of distinct CDR3 sequences, roughly a sixth of which show up once; more than 10% is in the top ten. Time point: newly diagnosed GD, antithyroid drugs for less than 3 months. Extracted PBMC RNA gave rise to the TCR library. These data also formed part of another study, on T cells in Graves' hyperthyroidism and ophthalmopathy.

The source was peripheral blood mononuclear cells (PBMCs), collected at new diagnosis, from a patient treated with antithyroid drugs. This TCR was sampled from a man younger than 35 with Graves disease. The chain is built from TRBV7-9 and TRBJ2-2; a possible D gene is TRBD2 (6 bases). CDR3 residues: CASSSWASDGELFF. The CDR3 nucleotides read TGTGCCAGCAGCTCCTGGGCTAGCGACGGGGAGCTGTTTTTT.